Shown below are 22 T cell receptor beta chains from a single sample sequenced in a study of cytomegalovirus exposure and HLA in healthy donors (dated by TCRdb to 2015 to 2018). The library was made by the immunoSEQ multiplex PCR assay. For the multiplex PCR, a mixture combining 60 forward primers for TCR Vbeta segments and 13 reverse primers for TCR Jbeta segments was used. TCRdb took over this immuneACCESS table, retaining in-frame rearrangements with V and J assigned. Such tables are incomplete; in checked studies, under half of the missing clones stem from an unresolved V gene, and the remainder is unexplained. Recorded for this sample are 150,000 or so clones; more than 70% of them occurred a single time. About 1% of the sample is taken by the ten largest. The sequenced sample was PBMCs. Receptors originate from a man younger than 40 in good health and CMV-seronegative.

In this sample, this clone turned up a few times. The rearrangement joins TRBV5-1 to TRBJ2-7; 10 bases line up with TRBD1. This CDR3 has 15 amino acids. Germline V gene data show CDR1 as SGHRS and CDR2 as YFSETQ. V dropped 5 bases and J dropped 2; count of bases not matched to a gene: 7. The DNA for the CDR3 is TGCGCCAGCAGAGAAACCGGGACAGGGGCCTACGAGCAGTACTTC. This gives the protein CASRETGTGAYEQYF.

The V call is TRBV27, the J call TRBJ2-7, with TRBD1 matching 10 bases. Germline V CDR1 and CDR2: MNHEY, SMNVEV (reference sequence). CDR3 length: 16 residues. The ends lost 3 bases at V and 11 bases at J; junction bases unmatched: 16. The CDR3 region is CASSLSPGTGVVMEYF. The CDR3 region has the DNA TGTGCCAGCAGTTTGTCCCCGGGGACAGGGGTAGTCATGGAGTACTTC.

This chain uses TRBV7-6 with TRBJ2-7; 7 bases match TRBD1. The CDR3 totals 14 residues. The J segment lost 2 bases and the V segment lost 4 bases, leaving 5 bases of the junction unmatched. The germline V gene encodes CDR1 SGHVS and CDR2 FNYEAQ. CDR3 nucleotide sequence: TGTGCCAGCAGCTCGGGACAGCGGCCCTACGAGCAGTACTTC. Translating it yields CASSSGQRPYEQYF.

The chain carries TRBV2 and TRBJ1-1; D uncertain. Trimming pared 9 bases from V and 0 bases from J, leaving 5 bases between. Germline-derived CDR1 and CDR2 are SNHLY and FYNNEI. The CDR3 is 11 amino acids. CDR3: CASILNTEAFF. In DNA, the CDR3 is TGTGCCAGTATTTTGAACACTGAAGCTTTCTTT.

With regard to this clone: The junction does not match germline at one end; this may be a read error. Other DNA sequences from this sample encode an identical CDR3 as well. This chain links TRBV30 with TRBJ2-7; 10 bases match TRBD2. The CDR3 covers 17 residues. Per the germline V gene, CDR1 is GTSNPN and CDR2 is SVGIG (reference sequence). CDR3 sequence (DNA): TGCGCCTGGAGTGGGGTAGCGGGGGGAAGGAGCTCCTACGAGCAGTACTTC. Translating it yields CAWSGVAGGRSSYEQYF. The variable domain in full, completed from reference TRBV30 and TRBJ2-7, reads SQTIHQWPATLVQPVGSPLSLECTVEGTSNPNLYWYRQAAGRGLQLLFYSVGIGQISSEVPQNLSASRPQDRQFILSSKKLLLSDSGFYLCAWSGVAGGRSSYEQYFGPGTRLTVT.

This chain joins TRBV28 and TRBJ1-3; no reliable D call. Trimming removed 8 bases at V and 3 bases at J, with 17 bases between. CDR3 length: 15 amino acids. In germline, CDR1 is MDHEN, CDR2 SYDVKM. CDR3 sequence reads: CASHPPRSDGNTIYF. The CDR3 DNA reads TGTGCCAGCCACCCTCCCCGCAGCGATGGAAACACCATATATTTT.

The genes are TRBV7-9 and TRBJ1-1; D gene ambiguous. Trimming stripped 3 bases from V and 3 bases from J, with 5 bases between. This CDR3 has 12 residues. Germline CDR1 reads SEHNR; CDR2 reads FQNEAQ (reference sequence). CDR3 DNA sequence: TGTGCCAGCAGCTTTGTCGACACTGAAGCTTTCTTT. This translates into CASSFVDTEAFF.

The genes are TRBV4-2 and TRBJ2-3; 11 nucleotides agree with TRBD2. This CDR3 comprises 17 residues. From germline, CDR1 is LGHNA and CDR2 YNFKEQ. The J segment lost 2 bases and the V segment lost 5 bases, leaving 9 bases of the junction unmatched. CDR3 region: CASSSPLAGGDTDTQYF. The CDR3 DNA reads TGTGCCAGCAGCTCCCCTTTAGCGGGAGGGGACACAGATACGCAGTATTTT.

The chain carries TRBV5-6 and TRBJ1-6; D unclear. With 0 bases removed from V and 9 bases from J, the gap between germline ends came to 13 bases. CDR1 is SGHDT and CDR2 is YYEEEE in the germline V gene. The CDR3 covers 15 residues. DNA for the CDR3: TGTGCCAGCAGCTTGGGAGGAGGGTTTAGTTCACCCCTCCACTTT. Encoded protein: CASSLGGGFSSPLHF. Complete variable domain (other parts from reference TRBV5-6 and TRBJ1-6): DAGVTQSPTHLIKTRGQQVTLRCSPKSGHDTVSWYQQALGQGPQFIFQYYEEEERQRGNFPDRFSGHQFPNYSSELNVNALLLGDSALYLCASSLGGGFSSPLHFGNGTRLTVT.

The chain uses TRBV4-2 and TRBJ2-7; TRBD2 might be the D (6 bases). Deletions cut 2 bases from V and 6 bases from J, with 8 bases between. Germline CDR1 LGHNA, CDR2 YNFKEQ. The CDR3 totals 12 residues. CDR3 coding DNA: TGTGCCAGCAGCCAAACAGCGGGCGAGCAGTACTTC. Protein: CASSQTAGEQYF.

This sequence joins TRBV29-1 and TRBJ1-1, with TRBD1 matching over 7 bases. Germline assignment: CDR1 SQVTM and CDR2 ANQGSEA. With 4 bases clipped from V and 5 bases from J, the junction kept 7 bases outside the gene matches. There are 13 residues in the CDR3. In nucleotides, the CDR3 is TGCAGCGTTGTAAGGGGGCGATTTACTGAAGCTTTCTTT. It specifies CSVVRGRFTEAFF.

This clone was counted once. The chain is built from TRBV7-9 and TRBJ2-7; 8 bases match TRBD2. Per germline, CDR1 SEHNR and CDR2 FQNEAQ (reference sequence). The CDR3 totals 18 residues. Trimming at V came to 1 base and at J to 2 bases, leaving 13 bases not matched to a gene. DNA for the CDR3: TGTGCCAGCAGCTTAGTAGCGGGAAAGACTAGTGCCACCTACGAGCAGTACTTC. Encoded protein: CASSLVAGKTSATYEQYF.

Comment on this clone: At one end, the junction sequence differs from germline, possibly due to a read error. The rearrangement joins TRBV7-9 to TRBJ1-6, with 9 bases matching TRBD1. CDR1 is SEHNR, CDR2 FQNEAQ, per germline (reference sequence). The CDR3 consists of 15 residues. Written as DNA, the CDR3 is TGTGCCAGCAGCTTCCGGGACAGGGATAACTCACCCCTCCACTTT. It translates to CASSFRDRDNSPLHF. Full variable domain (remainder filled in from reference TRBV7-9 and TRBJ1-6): DTGVSQNPRHKITKRGQNVTFRCDPISEHNRLYWYRQTLGQGPEFLTYFQNEAQLEKSRLLSDRFSAERPKGSFSTLEIQRTEQGDSAMYLCASSFRDRDNSPLHFGNGTRLTVT.

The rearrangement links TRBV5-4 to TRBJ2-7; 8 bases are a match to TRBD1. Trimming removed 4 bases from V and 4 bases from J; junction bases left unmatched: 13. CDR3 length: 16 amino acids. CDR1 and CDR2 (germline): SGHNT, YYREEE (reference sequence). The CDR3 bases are TGTGCCAGCAGCAGCACCCCCGGGGACAGGTTTTACGAGCAGTACTTC. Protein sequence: CASSSTPGDRFYEQYF.

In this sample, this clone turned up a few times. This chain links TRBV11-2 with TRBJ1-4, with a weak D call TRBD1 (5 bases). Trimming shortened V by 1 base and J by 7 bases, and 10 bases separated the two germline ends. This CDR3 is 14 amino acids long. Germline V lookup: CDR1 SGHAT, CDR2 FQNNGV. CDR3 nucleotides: TGTGCCAGCAGCTTAGGGCAGGGATTTGAAAAACTGTTTTTT. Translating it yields CASSLGQGFEKLFF.

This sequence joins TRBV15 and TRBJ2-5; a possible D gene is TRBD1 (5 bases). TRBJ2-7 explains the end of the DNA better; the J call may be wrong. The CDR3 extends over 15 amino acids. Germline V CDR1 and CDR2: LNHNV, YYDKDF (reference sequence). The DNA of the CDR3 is TGTGCCACCAGCAGAGGGTTAGGGGACTCCTACGAGCAGTACTTC. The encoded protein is CATSRGLGDSYEQYF.

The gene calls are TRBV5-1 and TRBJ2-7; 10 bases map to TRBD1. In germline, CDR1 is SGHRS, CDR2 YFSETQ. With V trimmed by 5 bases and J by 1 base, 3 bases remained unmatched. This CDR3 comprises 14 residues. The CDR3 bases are TGCGCCAGCAGATGGACAGGGGGATCCTACGAGCAGTACTTC. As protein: CASRWTGGSYEQYF.

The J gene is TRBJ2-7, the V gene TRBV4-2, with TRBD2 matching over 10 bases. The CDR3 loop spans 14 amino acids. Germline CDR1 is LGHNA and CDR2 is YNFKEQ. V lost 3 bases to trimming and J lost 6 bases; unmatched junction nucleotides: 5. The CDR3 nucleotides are TGTGCCAGCAGCCATCGGGCTAGCGGGGGCGAGCAGTACTTC. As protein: CASSHRASGGEQYF.

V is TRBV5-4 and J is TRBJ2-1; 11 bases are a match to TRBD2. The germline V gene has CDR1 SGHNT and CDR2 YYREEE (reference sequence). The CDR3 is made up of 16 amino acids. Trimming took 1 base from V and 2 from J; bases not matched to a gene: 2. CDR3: CASSLSSGGAYNEQFF. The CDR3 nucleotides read TGTGCCAGCAGCTTGAGTAGCGGGGGGGCCTACAATGAGCAGTTCTTC. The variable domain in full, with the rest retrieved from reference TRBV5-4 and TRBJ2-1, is ETGVTQSPTHLIKTRGQQVTLRCSSQSGHNTVSWYQQALGQGPQFIFQYYREEENGRGNFPPRFSGLQFPNYSSELNVNALELDDSALYLCASSLSSGGAYNEQFFGPGTRLTVL.

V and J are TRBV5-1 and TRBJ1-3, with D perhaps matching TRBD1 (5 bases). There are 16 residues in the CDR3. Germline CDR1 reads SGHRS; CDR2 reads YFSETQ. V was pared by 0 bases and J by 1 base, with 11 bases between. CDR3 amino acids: CASSLATGGSGNTIYF. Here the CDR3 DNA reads TGCGCCAGCAGCTTGGCCACCGGGGGTTCTGGAAACACCATATATTTT.

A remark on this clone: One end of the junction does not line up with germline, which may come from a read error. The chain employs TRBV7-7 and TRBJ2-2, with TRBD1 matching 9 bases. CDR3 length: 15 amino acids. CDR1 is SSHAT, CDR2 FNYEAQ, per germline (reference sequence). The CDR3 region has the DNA TGTGCTAGCAGCTCGGGACAGGGTAACACCGGGGAGCTGTTTTTT. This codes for CASSSGQGNTGELFF.

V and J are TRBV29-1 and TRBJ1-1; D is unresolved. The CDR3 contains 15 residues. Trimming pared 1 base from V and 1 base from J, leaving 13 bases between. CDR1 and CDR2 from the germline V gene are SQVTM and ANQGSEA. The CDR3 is CSVEVSISGNTEAFF. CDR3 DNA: TGCAGCGTTGAAGTGAGCATTAGCGGGAACACTGAAGCTTTCTTT.